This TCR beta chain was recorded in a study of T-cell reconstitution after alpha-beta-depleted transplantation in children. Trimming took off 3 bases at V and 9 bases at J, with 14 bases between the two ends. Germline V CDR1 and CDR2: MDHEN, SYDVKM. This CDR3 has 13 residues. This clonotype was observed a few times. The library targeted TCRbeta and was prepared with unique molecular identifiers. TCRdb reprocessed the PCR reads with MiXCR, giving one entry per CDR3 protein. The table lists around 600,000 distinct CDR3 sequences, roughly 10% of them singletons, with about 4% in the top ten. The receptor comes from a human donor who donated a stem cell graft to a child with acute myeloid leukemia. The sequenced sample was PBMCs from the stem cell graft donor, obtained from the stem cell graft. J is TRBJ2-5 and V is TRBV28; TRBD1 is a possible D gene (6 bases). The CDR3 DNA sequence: TGTGCCAGCAGTTTTGGCGGTTCAGGGGCCCAGTACTTC. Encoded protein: CASSFGGSGAQYF.